Listed here is a single T cell receptor (beta chain). The Seattle site enrolled patients during active infection and followed them longitudinally. The data belong to a study of blood T cell repertoires in COVID-19. Across the whole study: Nucleic acid was either cDNA or gDNA, and it came from T cells, B-cell-depleted T cells, or PBMCs.

The CDR3 covers 15 residues. After removal of 1 base from V and 8 bases from J, the junction contained 8 bases not matched to a gene. Per the germline V gene, CDR1 is MDHEN and CDR2 is SYDVKM. The data were produced by immunoSEQ multiplex PCR, yet TCRdb's version contains in-frame clones alone and is incomplete. Of under 200,000 clones in the sample, approximately 80% are singletons; the top ten hold more than 14%. The sequence derives from a woman aged 70-85 years with COVID-19, enrolled during active disease. This chain links TRBV28 with TRBJ1-2, with 9 positions matching TRBD1. The sequenced sample was peripheral blood. Here the CDR3 reads CASSLFHRGQGGYTF. The CDR3 bases are TGTGCCAGCAGTTTATTCCACAGGGGGCAAGGAGGCTACACCTTC.